A selection of T cell receptor beta chains follows, all from one sample in a study of breast tumors, draining lymph nodes, adjacent tissues. TCRdb passed the multiplex PCR reads through MiXCR, listing each CDR3 protein once. This repertoire shows 190,000 or so distinct CDR3 sequences, 25% to 40% found once; its top ten account for 4.3%. Sequenced: axillary lymph node tissue. The receptors come from a female donor with breast cancer. Some clones in this sample may be carry-over from other donors' samples. Each CDR3 is given with its conserved first and last residue. Each record gives: clone size, D gene, J gene, V gene, CDR3 protein, CDR3 DNA. D genes are given only for firm matches. Where a row states a size, it is once, few, many or the class of an expanded clone; other rows omit it.

size: NA; D: TRBD2; J: TRBJ2-6; V: TRBV7-3; CDR3: CASSLAGDGANVLTF; DNA: TGTGCCAGCAGCTTAGCGGGAGATGGGGCCAACGTCCTGACTTTC
size: many; D: TRBD1; J: TRBJ2-5; V: TRBV5-1; CDR3: CASSRVVQGQETQYF; DNA: TGCGCCAGCAGCCGCGTTGTACAGGGGCAAGAGACCCAGTACTTC
size: many; D: NA; J: TRBJ1-3; V: TRBV12-3/TRBV12-4; CDR3: CASSPRRGGSGNTIYF; DNA: TGTGCCAGCAGTCCGCGAAGGGGGGGATCTGGAAACACCATATATTTT
size: many; D: NA; J: TRBJ1-6; V: TRBV7-8; CDR3: CASSLEGPGGAFYSPLHF; DNA: TGTGCCAGCAGCTTAGAAGGGCCGGGGGGCGCGTTCTATTCACCCCTCCACTTT
size: NA; D: NA; J: TRBJ2-6; V: TRBV2; CDR3: CASTVEGAGANVLTF; DNA: TGTGCCAGCACCGTGGAGGGGGCAGGGGCCAACGTCCTGACTTTC
size: NA; D: TRBD1; J: TRBJ2-5; V: TRBV20-1; CDR3: CSAESGGKETQYF; DNA: TGCAGTGCCGAATCAGGGGGCAAAGAGACCCAGTACTTC
size: NA; D: NA; J: TRBJ2-7; V: TRBV5-1; CDR3: CASRSTSSYPQGDSYEQYF; DNA: TGCGCCAGCAGATCCACTAGCAGTTACCCCCAGGGGGATAGCTACGAGCAGTACTTC
size: NA; D: TRBD1; J: TRBJ1-1; V: TRBV5-5; CDR3: CASSLNDRGGFF; DNA: TGTGCCAGCAGCTTGAATGACAGGGGCGGTTTCTTT
size: NA; D: TRBD1; J: TRBJ2-5; V: TRBV9; CDR3: CASSPQRGPETQSF; DNA: TGTGCCAGCAGCCCTCAGAGGGGGCCGGAGACCCAGTCCTTC
size: NA; D: TRBD2; J: TRBJ2-7; V: TRBV5-1; CDR3: CASNPGGNSYEQYF; DNA: TGCGCCAGCAACCCCGGGGGGAACTCCTACGAGCAGTACTTC
size: many; D: NA; J: TRBJ1-5; V: TRBV7-2; CDR3: CASSLGPTDPGTQHF; DNA: TGTGCCAGCAGCTTAGGGCCGACCGATCCGGGTACCCAGCATTTT
size: many; D: NA; J: TRBJ2-2; V: TRBV20-1; CDR3: CSARRPQTNTGELFF; DNA: TGCAGTGCCAGGCGGCCCCAGACGAACACCGGGGAGCTGTTTTTT
size: many; D: NA; J: TRBJ1-5; V: TRBV12-3/TRBV12-4; CDR3: CASSLGGDNQPQHF; DNA: TGTGCCAGCAGTTTAGGAGGGGACAATCAGCCCCAGCATTTT
size: NA; D: NA; J: TRBJ1-3; V: TRBV7-6; CDR3: CASSYGPGNTIYF; DNA: TGTGCCAGCAGCTACGGTCCAGGGAATACCATATATTTT
size: many; D: NA; J: TRBJ1-4; V: TRBV2; CDR3: CASSAGQTGEKLFF; DNA: TGTGCCAGCAGTGCAGGACAGACCGGGGAAAAACTGTTTTTT
size: many; D: NA; J: TRBJ1-2; V: TRBV20-1; CDR3: CSAPSVGKGYGYTF; DNA: TGCAGTGCCCCCTCGGTTGGGAAAGGCTATGGCTACACCTTC
size: NA; D: TRBD2; J: TRBJ2-7; V: TRBV27; CDR3: CASSLGPPGTSPGRANEQYF; DNA: TGTGCCAGCAGTTTGGGCCCCCCAGGGACTAGCCCTGGGAGGGCCAACGAGCAGTACTTC
size: few; D: TRBD2; J: TRBJ2-3; V: TRBV20-1; CDR3: CSARGTRSTDTQYF; DNA: TGCAGTGCTAGGGGGACTAGAAGCACAGATACGCAGTATTTT
size: many; D: TRBD1; J: TRBJ1-5; V: TRBV28; CDR3: CASSPQTGGKQPQHF; DNA: TGTGCCAGCAGTCCGCAGACAGGGGGTAAGCAGCCCCAGCATTTT
size: many; D: TRBD1; J: TRBJ1-2; V: TRBV28; CDR3: CASRTRTGPYGYTF; DNA: TGTGCCAGCAGGACCCGGACAGGGCCCTATGGCTACACCTTC
size: NA; D: NA; J: TRBJ2-1; V: TRBV7-9; CDR3: CAPRGGEQFF; DNA: TGTGCCCCTAGGGGGGGTGAGCAGTTCTTC
size: many; D: NA; J: TRBJ1-6; V: TRBV6-6; CDR3: CASSYSGENNSPLHF; DNA: TGTGCCAGCAGTTACTCAGGCGAAAATAATTCACCCCTCCACTTT
size: many; D: TRBD1; J: TRBJ2-7; V: TRBV18; CDR3: CASSPGQGTYEQYF; DNA: TGCGCCAGCAGTCCCGGACAGGGAACCTACGAGCAGTACTTC
size: few; D: NA; J: TRBJ1-1; V: TRBV4-2; CDR3: CASSQDGQYTEAFF; DNA: TGTGCCAGCAGCCAAGATGGACAGTACACTGAAGCTTTCTTT
size: many; D: NA; J: TRBJ1-1; V: TRBV7-6; CDR3: CASSLAGGNTEAFF; DNA: TGTGCCAGCAGCTTAGCGGGGGGGAACACTGAAGCTTTCTTT
size: NA; D: NA; J: TRBJ1-4; V: TRBV29-1; CDR3: CSADSRGGYEKLFF; DNA: TGCAGCGCCGATTCGAGGGGGGGTTATGAAAAACTGTTTTTT
size: many; D: NA; J: TRBJ2-2; V: TRBV19; CDR3: CASSRRAANTGELFF; DNA: TGTGCCAGTAGTCGTCGCGCAGCTAACACCGGGGAGCTGTTTTTT
size: many; D: TRBD1; J: TRBJ1-6; V: TRBV2; CDR3: CASSGRDRASPLHF; DNA: TGTGCCAGCAGTGGCCGGGACAGGGCTTCACCCCTCCACTTT
size: few; D: TRBD2; J: TRBJ2-2; V: TRBV6-5; CDR3: CASSILAGVSGELFF; DNA: TGTGCCAGCAGTATACTAGCGGGAGTTTCCGGGGAGCTGTTTTTT
size: many; D: TRBD1; J: TRBJ2-7; V: TRBV6-1; CDR3: CASRTGTGGLEQYF; DNA: TGTGCCAGCAGGACCGGGACAGGGGGGCTCGAGCAGTACTTC
size: NA; D: NA; J: TRBJ1-2; V: TRBV5-1; CDR3: CASSRGGGYDGYTF; DNA: TGCGCCAGCAGTAGAGGGGGAGGTTACGACGGCTACACCTTC
size: many; D: TRBD1; J: TRBJ2-7; V: TRBV6-5; CDR3: CASSFATGGEGEQYF; DNA: TGTGCCAGCAGTTTCGCGACAGGGGGCGAGGGCGAGCAGTACTTC
size: few; D: TRBD1; J: TRBJ1-5; V: TRBV6-6; CDR3: CASSHSRGTAYSNQPQHF; DNA: TGTGCCAGCAGTCACTCGCGGGGGACAGCCTATAGCAATCAGCCCCAGCATTTT
size: NA; D: TRBD1; J: TRBJ1-2; V: TRBV2; CDR3: CASSETGQYYGYTF; DNA: TGTGCCAGCAGTGAAACGGGACAGTACTATGGCTACACCTTC
size: many; D: NA; J: TRBJ2-1; V: TRBV7-3; CDR3: CASSLARNNEQFF; DNA: TGTGCCAGCAGCTTAGCTAGAAACAATGAGCAGTTCTTC
size: many; D: TRBD1; J: TRBJ1-2; V: TRBV12-3/TRBV12-4; CDR3: CASSLVSGTGNYGYTF; DNA: TGTGCCAGCAGTTTAGTTTCCGGGACAGGGAACTATGGCTACACCTTC
size: many; D: NA; J: TRBJ2-5; V: TRBV5-5; CDR3: CASSLEGQQQETQYF; DNA: TGTGCCAGCAGCTTGGAAGGACAGCAACAAGAGACCCAGTACTTC
size: many; D: NA; J: TRBJ2-7; V: TRBV7-9; CDR3: CASSFRDLGYEQYF; DNA: TGTGCCAGCAGCTTCCGGGACTTGGGCTACGAGCAGTACTTC
size: once; D: NA; J: TRBJ1-4; V: TRBV29-1; CDR3: CSVEQGNEKLFF; DNA: TGCAGCGTTGAACAGGGGAACGAGAAACTGTTTTTT
size: many; D: NA; J: TRBJ2-5; V: TRBV2; CDR3: CASSERETQYF; DNA: TGTGCCAGCAGTGAAAGAGAGACCCAGTACTTC
size: NA; D: NA; J: TRBJ2-5; V: TRBV19; CDR3: CASSISRFVVETQYF; DNA: TGTGCCAGTAGTATATCTCGATTTGTGGTGGAGACCCAGTACTTC
size: many; D: TRBD2; J: TRBJ2-3; V: TRBV6-1; CDR3: CASPRGLADTDTQYF; DNA: TGTGCCAGCCCCCGGGGACTAGCGGACACAGATACGCAGTATTTT
size: many; D: TRBD2; J: TRBJ2-2; V: TRBV2; CDR3: CASRSERGGWNSGELFF; DNA: TGTGCCAGCAGATCCGAGCGGGGGGGCTGGAATAGCGGGGAGCTGTTTTTT
size: many; D: TRBD2; J: TRBJ2-2; V: TRBV19; CDR3: CASSKRSSGSPGELFF; DNA: TGTGCCAGTAGTAAAAGGTCTAGCGGGAGCCCCGGGGAGCTGTTTTTT
size: NA; D: NA; J: TRBJ1-3; V: TRBV20-1; CDR3: CSAREGGVLPSGNTIYF; DNA: TGCAGTGCTAGAGAAGGTGGAGTGCTCCCCTCTGGAAACACCATATATTTT
size: NA; D: TRBD1; J: TRBJ1-1; V: TRBV18; CDR3: CASSPGQAEAFF; DNA: TGTGCCAGCTCACCCGGACAGGCAGAAGCTTTCTTT
size: NA; D: TRBD1; J: TRBJ2-1; V: TRBV7-6; CDR3: CASSFKDRVGNEQFF; DNA: TGTGCCAGCAGCTTCAAGGACAGGGTAGGCAATGAGCAGTTCTTC
size: many; D: NA; J: TRBJ1-2; V: TRBV6-5; CDR3: CASSYLGRGGYTF; DNA: TGTGCCAGCAGTTATCTAGGGCGGGGTGGCTACACCTTC
size: many; D: NA; J: TRBJ2-7; V: TRBV20-1; CDR3: CSARTSYEQYF; DNA: TGCAGTGCTAGAACCTCCTACGAGCAGTACTTC
size: many; D: NA; J: TRBJ2-2; V: TRBV5-1; CDR3: CASGGQLANTGELFF; DNA: TGCGCCAGCGGCGGACAGTTAGCGAACACCGGGGAGCTGTTTTTT
size: once; D: NA; J: TRBJ1-5; V: TRBV7-2; CDR3: CASSLAVSPTDTQHF; DNA: TGTGCCAGCAGCCTAGCGGTATCCCCCACGGATACGCAGCATTTT
size: many; D: TRBD1; J: TRBJ1-3; V: TRBV11-2; CDR3: CASSFLRTGEFTGNTIYF; DNA: TGTGCCAGCAGCTTCCTTCGGACAGGGGAATTCACTGGAAACACCATATATTTT
size: few; D: NA; J: TRBJ1-1; V: TRBV19; CDR3: CASSISWGPVRAFF; DNA: TGTGCCAGTAGTATAAGCTGGGGGCCTGTTCGAGCTTTCTTT
size: few; D: NA; J: TRBJ2-3; V: TRBV2; CDR3: CASNERGGATDTQYF; DNA: TGTGCCAGCAATGAACGTGGGGGGGCCACAGATACGCAGTATTTT
size: NA; D: TRBD2; J: TRBJ2-5; V: TRBV5-5; CDR3: CASSLSLRGLAGDQETQYF; DNA: TGTGCCAGCAGCTTATCCCTTAGGGGACTAGCGGGGGATCAAGAGACCCAGTACTTC